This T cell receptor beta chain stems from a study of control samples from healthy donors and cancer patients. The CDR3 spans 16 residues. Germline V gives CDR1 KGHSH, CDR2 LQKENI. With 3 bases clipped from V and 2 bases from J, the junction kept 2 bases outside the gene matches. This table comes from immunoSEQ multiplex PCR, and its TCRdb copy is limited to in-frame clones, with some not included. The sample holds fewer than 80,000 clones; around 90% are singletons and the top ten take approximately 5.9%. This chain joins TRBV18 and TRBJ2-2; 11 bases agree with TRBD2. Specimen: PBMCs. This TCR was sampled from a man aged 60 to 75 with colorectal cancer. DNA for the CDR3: TGTGCCAGCTCACCTGGGACTAGCGGAAACACCGGGGAGCTGTTTTTT. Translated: CASSPGTSGNTGELFF.